The entry that follows covers one TCR beta chain sequence. Trimming stripped 4 bases from V and 2 bases from J, with 5 bases between. The length of the CDR3 is 12 residues. Germline V CDR1 and CDR2: SGHNT, YYREEE (reference sequence). PCR amplification relied on 60 Vbeta primers (plus 13 Jbeta primers). Some clones are missing from TCRdb's copy, which holds only in-frame ones; the method was immunoSEQ multiplex PCR. The sample comprises about 160,000 clones, almost 80% of which are singletons, and about 0.93% rests with the top ten. These data originate in a study of cytomegalovirus exposure and HLA in healthy donors.

The chain employs TRBV5-4 and TRBJ2-3; D is unclear. The sequence derives from a woman in her fifties or sixties in good health and CMV-seropositive. Sequencing was performed on PBMCs. The CDR3 sequence is CASSLDTDTQYF. The DNA of the CDR3 is TGTGCCAGCAGCCTAGACACAGATACGCAGTATTTT.